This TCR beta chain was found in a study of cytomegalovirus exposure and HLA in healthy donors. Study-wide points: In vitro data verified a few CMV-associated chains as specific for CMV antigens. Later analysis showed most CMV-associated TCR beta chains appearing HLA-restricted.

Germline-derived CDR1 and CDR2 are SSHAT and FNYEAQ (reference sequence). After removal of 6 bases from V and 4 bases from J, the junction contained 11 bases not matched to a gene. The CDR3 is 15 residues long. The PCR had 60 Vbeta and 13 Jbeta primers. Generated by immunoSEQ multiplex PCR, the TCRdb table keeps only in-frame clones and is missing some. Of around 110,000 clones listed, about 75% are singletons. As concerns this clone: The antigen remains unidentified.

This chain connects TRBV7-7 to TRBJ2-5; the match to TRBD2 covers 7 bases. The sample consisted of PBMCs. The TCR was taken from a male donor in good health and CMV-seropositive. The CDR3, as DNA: TGTGCCAGCAGTCTTGGGGCGGGGGTTCGAGAGACCCAGTACTTC. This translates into CASSLGAGVRETQYF.